The clone carrying this TCR beta chain was seen more than once but under ten times. Stated time point: healthy volunteer bleed at 2 weeks. Unfractionated whole blood yielded the extracted total RNA. TCRdb reprocessed the RACE reads with MiXCR, giving one entry per CDR3 protein. The sample has approximately 90,000 distinct CDR3 sequences; roughly 8% are singletons. The sample is drawn from a study of human T cells and chemical hapten exposure. The material sequenced was whole blood. The source is a female donor in good health. Some clones in this sample may be carry-over from other donors' samples.

The CDR3 DNA reads as TGTGCCAGTAGTATAAAAGGCGGGAGGGTATACAATGAGCAGTTCTTC. The encoded protein is CASSIKGGRVYNEQFF. The chain carries TRBV19 and TRBJ2-1, with 9 bases identical to TRBD2. The CDR3 runs 16 residues. The V gene's germline CDR1 is LNHDA and CDR2 SQIVND (reference sequence). V lost 2 bases, J lost 4 bases, and 6 bases stayed unmatched.